This T cell receptor (beta chain) is from a study of T cells in localized non-small cell lung cancer. The CDR3 loop spans 15 amino acids. The germline CDR1 and CDR2 sequences are MRHNA and SNTAGT. V was clipped by 4 bases and J by 8 bases; unmatched bases: 4. TCRdb's table, derived via immunoSEQ multiplex PCR, lists solely in-frame clones and lacks some. The repertoire holds over 50,000 clones, with over 80% as singletons. The chain couples TRBV6-4 to TRBJ2-1; TRBD2 matches at 14 bases. The sequenced sample was peripheral blood mononuclear cells, obtained before any cancer treatment. The receptor's source is a man aged 40 to 70 with stage III lung adenocarcinoma. CDR3 sequence: CASSGLAGGNDEQFF. The CDR3, as DNA: TGTGCCAGCAGTGGACTAGCGGGAGGGAACGATGAGCAGTTCTTC.